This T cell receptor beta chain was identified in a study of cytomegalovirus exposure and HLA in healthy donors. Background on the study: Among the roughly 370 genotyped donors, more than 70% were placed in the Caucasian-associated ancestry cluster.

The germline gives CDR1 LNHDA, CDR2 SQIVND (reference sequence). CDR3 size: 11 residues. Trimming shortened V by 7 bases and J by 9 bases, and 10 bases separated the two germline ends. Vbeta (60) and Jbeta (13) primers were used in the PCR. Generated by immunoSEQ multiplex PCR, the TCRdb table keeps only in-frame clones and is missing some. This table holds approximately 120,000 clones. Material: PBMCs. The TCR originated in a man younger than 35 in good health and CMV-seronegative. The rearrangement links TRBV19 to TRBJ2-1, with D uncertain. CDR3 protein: CASKSQFEQFF. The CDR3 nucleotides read TGTGCCAGTAAGTCGCAGTTTGAGCAGTTCTTC.